One sample yielded the 12 T cell receptor beta chains listed below, sequenced in a study of control samples from healthy donors and cancer patients. Measured with immunoSEQ multiplex PCR; TCRdb has only the in-frame clones, and not every one. The sample holds 70,000 to 95,000 clones, roughly 90% seen once. The source material was blood. All receptors derive from a woman in her twenties or thirties in good health.

The chain employs TRBV7-2 and TRBJ1-6, with 7 bases aligning to TRBD1. The V and J ends lost 4 bases and 4 bases, in that order; junction bases with no gene match: 4. CDR1 is SGHTA, CDR2 FQGNSA, per germline. The CDR3 consists of 15 residues. The CDR3 coding sequence is TGTGCCAGCAGCTCCTACAGGGGTTATAATTCACCCCTCCACTTT. Its translation: CASSSYRGYNSPLHF.

The J gene is TRBJ2-5, the V gene TRBV4-1; weak D call: TRBD1 (5 bases). Trimming cost V 0 bases and J 3 bases, with 5 bases left between them. Germline assignment: CDR1 MGHRA and CDR2 YSYEKL. This CDR3 has 13 residues. Here the CDR3 reads CASSQDREETQYF. In nucleotides, the CDR3 is TGCGCCAGCAGCCAAGACAGGGAAGAGACCCAGTACTTC.

The rearrangement joins TRBV21-1 to TRBJ1-3; the table calls TRBD1, which could not be checked here. TRBV21-1 is a recognized pseudogene. This CDR3 contains 17 residues. DNA for the CDR3: TGTGCCAGCAGCAAAAGGGATCGAGGGGGATGCTTGGCCACCATATATTTT. Its translation: CASSKRDRGGCLATIYF.

V is TRBV28 and J is TRBJ1-1; 10 bases are shared with TRBD1. This CDR3 has 16 amino acids. Germline V gives CDR1 MDHEN, CDR2 SYDVKM. The ends lost 1 base at V and 1 base at J; junction bases unmatched: 3. As DNA, the CDR3 is TGTGCCAGCAGTTTATTGACAGGGGGCAAGAACACTGAAGCTTTCTTT. This codes for CASSLLTGGKNTEAFF.

The V and J genes are TRBV5-1 and TRBJ2-2; TRBD1 might be the D (6 bases). The CDR3 length is 14 residues. Trimming stripped 4 bases from V and 4 bases from J, with 11 bases between. CDR1 is SGHRS and CDR2 is YFSETQ in the germline V gene. The CDR3 DNA is TGCGCCAGCAGCCCTGGACAGAGCACCGGGGAGCTGTTTTTT. Its protein is CASSPGQSTGELFF.

The chain combines TRBV28 with TRBJ1-2; TRBD1 agrees at 8 bases. The CDR3 is made up of 15 amino acids. Germline V gene lookup returns CDR1 MDHEN and CDR2 SYDVKM. V shed 5 bases and J 3 bases; nucleotides not matched to a gene: 8. CDR3 loop: CASSQTGARDYGYTF. The CDR3 DNA sequence: TGTGCCAGCAGTCAGACAGGGGCGCGTGACTATGGCTACACCTTC.

The CDR3 here is CASSLQRGGRGKNIQYF. As DNA, the CDR3 is TGTGCCAGCAGCTTGCAGCGAGGCGGAAGGGGCAAAAACATTCAGTACTTC. The genes are TRBV5-4 and TRBJ2-4, with a tentative D call TRBD1 (5 bases). The length of the CDR3 is 17 residues. Germline V lookup: CDR1 SGHNT, CDR2 YYREEE (reference sequence). Trimming took off 1 base at V and 3 bases at J, with 17 bases between the two ends. The full variable domain, its missing parts supplied by reference TRBV5-4 and TRBJ2-4, is ETGVTQSPTHLIKTRGQQVTLRCSSQSGHNTVSWYQQALGQGPQFIFQYYREEENGRGNFPPRFSGLQFPNYSSELNVNALELDDSALYLCASSLQRGGRGKNIQYFGAGTRLSVL.

This chain links TRBV5-1 with TRBJ1-1, with D maybe TRBD1 (5 bases). V lost 6 bases, J lost 0 bases, and 18 bases lay in between. The length of the CDR3 is 16 residues. CDR1 is SGHRS, CDR2 YFSETQ, per germline. The chain's CDR3 is CASTLDQGLLNTEAFF. The CDR3 DNA sequence: TGCGCCAGCACCCTCGATCAGGGCCTTTTGAACACTGAAGCTTTCTTT.

CDR3 nucleotide sequence: TGTGCCAGTAGTAGGGTAGCGGGGATCCAAGAGACCCAGTACTTC. It translates to CASSRVAGIQETQYF. The chain is built from TRBV19 and TRBJ2-5; TRBD2 agrees at 8 bases. The CDR3 is 15 residues long. Losses at the gene ends were 4 bases for V and 1 base for J; bases not matched to a gene: 5. Looked up from germline, CDR1 is LNHDA and CDR2 is SQIVND (reference sequence).

The chain uses TRBV5-1 and TRBJ1-2, with 8 positions matching TRBD1. Germline loops: CDR1 SGHRS, CDR2 YFSETQ. CDR3 length: 16 residues. The V gene end was trimmed by 4 bases and the J gene end by 0 bases; junction bases not matched to a gene: 8. The chain's CDR3 is CASSGGTGKANYGYTF. The DNA for the CDR3 is TGCGCCAGCAGCGGCGGGACAGGAAAAGCTAACTATGGCTACACCTTC.

The chain joins TRBV11-2 to TRBJ1-2, with 7 bases identical to TRBD1. V lost 3 bases to trimming and J lost 4 bases; unmatched junction nucleotides: 5. The CDR3 runs to 14 residues. CDR1 is SGHAT and CDR2 is FQNNGV in the germline V gene. CDR3 sequence: CASSFDRATYGYTF. DNA of the CDR3: TGTGCCAGCAGCTTTGACAGGGCAACCTATGGCTACACCTTC.

The rearrangement joins TRBV6-6 to TRBJ1-1; 7 positions match TRBD1. This CDR3 comprises 15 residues. V lost 3 bases and J lost 4; bases outside the gene matches: 8. Germline V gene sequence: CDR1 MNHNY, CDR2 SVGAGI (reference sequence). CDR3 DNA: TGTGCCAGCAGTTATCCGGCCTCAGGGGGCACTGAAGCTTTCTTT. Translated: CASSYPASGGTEAFF.